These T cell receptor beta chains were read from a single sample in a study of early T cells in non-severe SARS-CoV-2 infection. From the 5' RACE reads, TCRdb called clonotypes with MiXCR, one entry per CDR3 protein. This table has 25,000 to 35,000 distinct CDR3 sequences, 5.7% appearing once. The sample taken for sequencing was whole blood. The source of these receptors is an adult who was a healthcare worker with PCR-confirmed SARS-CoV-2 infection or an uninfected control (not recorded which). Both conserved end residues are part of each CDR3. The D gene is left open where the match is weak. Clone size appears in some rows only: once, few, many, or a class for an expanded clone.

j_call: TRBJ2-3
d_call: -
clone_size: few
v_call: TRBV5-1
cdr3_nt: TGCGCCAGCAGCTTGAGGACGGGAGAGTTAGATACGCAGTATTTT
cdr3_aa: CASSLRTGELDTQYF

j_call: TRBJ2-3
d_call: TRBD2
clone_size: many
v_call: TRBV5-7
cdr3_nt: TGTGCCAGCAGCTTGACGGCGGGGGGCACAGATACGCAGTATTTT
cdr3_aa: CASSLTAGGTDTQYF

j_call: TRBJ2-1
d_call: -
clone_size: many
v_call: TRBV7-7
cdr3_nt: TGTGCCAGCAGCTTAGGGGTTTCCTACAATGAGCAGTTCTTC
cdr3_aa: CASSLGVSYNEQFF

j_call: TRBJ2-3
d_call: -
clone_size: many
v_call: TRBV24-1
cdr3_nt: TGTGCCACCAGCTTGGACAGCCCAGATACGCAGTATTTT
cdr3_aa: CATSLDSPDTQYF

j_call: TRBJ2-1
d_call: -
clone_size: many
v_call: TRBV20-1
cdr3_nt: TGCAGTGCTCTGAGAGGGCTTGGATCCTACAATGAGCAGTTCTTC
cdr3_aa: CSALRGLGSYNEQFF

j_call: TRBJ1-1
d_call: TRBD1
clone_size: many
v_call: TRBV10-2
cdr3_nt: TGCGCCAGCAAGAGGGACAGGTCGAACACTGAAGCTTTCTTT
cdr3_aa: CASKRDRSNTEAFF

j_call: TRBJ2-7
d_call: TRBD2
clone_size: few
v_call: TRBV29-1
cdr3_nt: TGCAGCGTGCGCTCCGGTACTAGCGGTTCCTACGAGCAGTACTTC
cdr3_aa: CSVRSGTSGSYEQYF

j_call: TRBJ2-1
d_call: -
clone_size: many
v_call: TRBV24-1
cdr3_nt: TGTGCCACCAGTGATGTTTACAGCCGGGATTACAATGAGCAGTTCTTC
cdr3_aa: CATSDVYSRDYNEQFF

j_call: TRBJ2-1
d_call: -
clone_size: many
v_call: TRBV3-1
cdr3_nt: TGTGCCAGCAGCAAAACAGGGTCTGAGCAGTTCTTC
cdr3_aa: CASSKTGSEQFF

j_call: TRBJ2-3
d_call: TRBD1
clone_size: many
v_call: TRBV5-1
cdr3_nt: TGCGCCAGCAGCAAACCGCGGACAGGGCGCACAGATACGCAGTATTTT
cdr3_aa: CASSKPRTGRTDTQYF

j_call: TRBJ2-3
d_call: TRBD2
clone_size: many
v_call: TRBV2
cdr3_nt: TGTGCCAGCGGAAAAGGGAGGGGACTACCCACAGATACGCAGTATTTT
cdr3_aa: CASGKGRGLPTDTQYF

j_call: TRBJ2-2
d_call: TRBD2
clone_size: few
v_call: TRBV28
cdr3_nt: TGTGCCAGCAGTTCCGACGGACTAGCGGTGACCGGGGAGCTGTTTTTT
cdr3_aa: CASSSDGLAVTGELFF

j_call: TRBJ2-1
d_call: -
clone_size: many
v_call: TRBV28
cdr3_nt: TGTGCCAGCAGTTTAGCGGGTTTTGAGCAGTTCTTC
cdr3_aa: CASSLAGFEQFF

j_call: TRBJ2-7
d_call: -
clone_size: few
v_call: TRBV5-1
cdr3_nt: TGCGCCAGCAGCCTCCAGTCCGTCGGAGAGCAGTACTTC
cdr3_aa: CASSLQSVGEQYF

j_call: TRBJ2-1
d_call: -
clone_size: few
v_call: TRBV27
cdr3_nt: TGTGCCAGCAGCCGACTAGGGGCGGGGCTAGAGCAGTTCTTC
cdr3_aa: CASSRLGAGLEQFF

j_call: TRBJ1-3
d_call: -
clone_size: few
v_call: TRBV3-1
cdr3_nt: TGTGCCAGCAGCCATCGCTCTGGAAACACCATATATTTT
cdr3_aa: CASSHRSGNTIYF

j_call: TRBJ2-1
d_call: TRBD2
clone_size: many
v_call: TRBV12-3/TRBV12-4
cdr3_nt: TGTGCCAGCAGCTCACTAGCGGGAGCTAAAAATGAGCAGTTCTTC
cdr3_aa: CASSSLAGAKNEQFF

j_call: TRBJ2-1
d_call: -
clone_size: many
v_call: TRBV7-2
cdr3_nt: TGTGCCAGCAGCTTAGTGGGGGGTTCCTACAATGAGCAGTTCTTC
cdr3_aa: CASSLVGGSYNEQFF

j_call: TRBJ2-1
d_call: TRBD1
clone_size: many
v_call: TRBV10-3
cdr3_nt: TGTGCCACCCGAGGGGACAGTCTGTGGAATGAGCAGTTCTTC
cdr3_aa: CATRGDSLWNEQFF

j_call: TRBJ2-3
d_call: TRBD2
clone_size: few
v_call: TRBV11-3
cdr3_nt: TGTGCCAGCAGCCCGGGGACTAGCGGGAGTGGAGATACGCAGTATTTT
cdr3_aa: CASSPGTSGSGDTQYF

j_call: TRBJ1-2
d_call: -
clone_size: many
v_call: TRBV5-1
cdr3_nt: TGCGCCAGCAGCCTTAGTCCGGACGACTCGACGGGCTACACCTTC
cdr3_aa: CASSLSPDDSTGYTF

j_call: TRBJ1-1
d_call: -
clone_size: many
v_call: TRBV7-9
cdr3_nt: TGTGCCAGCAGCCTAAGGGCAGCGAACACTGAAGCTTTCTTT
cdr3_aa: CASSLRAANTEAFF

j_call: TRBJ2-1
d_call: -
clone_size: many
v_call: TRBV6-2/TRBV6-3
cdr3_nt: TGTGCCAGCAGTTACTCGTTCGGTCTGGAAACAAACAATGAGCAGTTCTTC
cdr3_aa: CASSYSFGLETNNEQFF

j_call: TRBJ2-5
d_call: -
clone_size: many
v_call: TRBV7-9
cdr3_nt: TGTGCCAGCAGCGGCCTGGGGCGGGCAGTCCTGCTTACTGAAGAGACCCAGTACTTC
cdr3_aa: CASSGLGRAVLLTEETQYF

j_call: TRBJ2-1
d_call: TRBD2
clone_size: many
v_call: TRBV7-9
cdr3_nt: TGTGCCAGCAGCCGACTAGCGGGCACTATTACATACAATGAGCAGTTCTTC
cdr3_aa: CASSRLAGTITYNEQFF

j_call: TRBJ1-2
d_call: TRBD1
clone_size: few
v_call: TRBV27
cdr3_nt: TGTGCCAGCAGAGAGACAGGGTACTATGGCTACACCTTC
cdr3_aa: CASRETGYYGYTF

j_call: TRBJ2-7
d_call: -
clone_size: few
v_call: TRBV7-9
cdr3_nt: TGTGCCAGCAGCCCCGATTCAACCTACGAGCAGTACTTC
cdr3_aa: CASSPDSTYEQYF

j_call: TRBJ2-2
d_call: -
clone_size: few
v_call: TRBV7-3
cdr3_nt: TGTGCCAGCAGCATTAGCGGTGCGAACACCGGGGAGCTGTTTTTT
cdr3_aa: CASSISGANTGELFF

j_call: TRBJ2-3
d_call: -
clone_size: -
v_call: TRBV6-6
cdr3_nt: TGTGCCAGCGCTGGGGGGTTTGATACGCAGTATTTT
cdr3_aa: CASAGGFDTQYF

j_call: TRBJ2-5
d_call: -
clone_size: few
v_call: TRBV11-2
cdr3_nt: TGTGCCAGCAGCTCCAGACAGTCCCAAGAGACCCAGTACTTC
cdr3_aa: CASSSRQSQETQYF

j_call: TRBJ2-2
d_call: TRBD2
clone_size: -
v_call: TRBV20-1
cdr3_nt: TGCAGTGCTAGAGATCTGAGACTAGCGCCGACCGGGGAGCTGTTTTTT
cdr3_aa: CSARDLRLAPTGELFF

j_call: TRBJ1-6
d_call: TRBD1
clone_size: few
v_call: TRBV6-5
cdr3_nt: TGTGCCAGCAGCCGGGACAGGGTAAAGTCACCCCTCCACTTT
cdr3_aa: CASSRDRVKSPLHF

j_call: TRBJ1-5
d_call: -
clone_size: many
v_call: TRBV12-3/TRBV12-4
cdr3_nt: TGTGCCAGCAGTTCCGGACAGCCCTATAGCAATCAGCCCCAGCATTTT
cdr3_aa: CASSSGQPYSNQPQHF

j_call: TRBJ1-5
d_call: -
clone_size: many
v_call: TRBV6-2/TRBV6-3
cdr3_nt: TGTGCCAGCAGTTACGGGGGAGAGAATCAGCCCCAGCATTTT
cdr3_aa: CASSYGGENQPQHF

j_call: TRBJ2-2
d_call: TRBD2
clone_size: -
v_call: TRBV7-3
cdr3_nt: TGTGCCAGCAGCGAGAGAAGCGGGAGGGCCGGGGAGCTGTTTTTT
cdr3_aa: CASSERSGRAGELFF

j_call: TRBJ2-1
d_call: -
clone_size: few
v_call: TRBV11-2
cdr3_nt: TGTGCCAGCAGCTCTTACAGTGGCAATGAGCAGTTCTTC
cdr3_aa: CASSSYSGNEQFF

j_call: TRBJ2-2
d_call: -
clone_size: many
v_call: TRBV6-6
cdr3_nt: TGTGCCAGCAGATCTGAAGGAGCCGGGGAGCTGTTTTTT
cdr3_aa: CASRSEGAGELFF

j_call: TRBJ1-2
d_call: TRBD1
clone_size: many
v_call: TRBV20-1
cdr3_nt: TGCAGTGCTTTTACAGGGGGCGCAGGCTATGGCTACACCTTC
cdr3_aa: CSAFTGGAGYGYTF

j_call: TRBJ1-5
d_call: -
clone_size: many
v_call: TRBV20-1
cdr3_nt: TGCAGTGCTAGAGGACAGGCCGTGAGTCAGCCCCAGCATTTT
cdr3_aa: CSARGQAVSQPQHF

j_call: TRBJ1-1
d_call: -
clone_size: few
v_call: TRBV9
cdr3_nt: TGTGCCAGCAGCGTAGTGGGGAAGGGCAAAGCTTTCTTT
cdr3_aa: CASSVVGKGKAFF

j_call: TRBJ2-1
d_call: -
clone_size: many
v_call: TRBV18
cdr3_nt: TGTGCCAGCTCACCACGGCTAGACGGAGAGCAGTTCTTC
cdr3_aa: CASSPRLDGEQFF

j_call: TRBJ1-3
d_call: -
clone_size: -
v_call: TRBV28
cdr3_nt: TGTGCCAGCAGCTTAGGGGGGGACCCTGGAAACACCATATATTTT
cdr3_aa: CASSLGGDPGNTIYF

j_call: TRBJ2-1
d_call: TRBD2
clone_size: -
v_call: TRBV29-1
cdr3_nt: TGCAGCCCTCAAACCCTTGCACGGGAGGGACGAGAGCAGTTCTTC
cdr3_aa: CSPQTLAREGREQFF

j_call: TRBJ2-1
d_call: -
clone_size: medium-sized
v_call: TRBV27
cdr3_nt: TGTGCCAGCAGTGTGACCCTGAGCTCCTACAATGAGCAGTTCTTC
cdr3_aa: CASSVTLSSYNEQFF

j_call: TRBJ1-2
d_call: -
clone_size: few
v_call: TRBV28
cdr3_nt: TGTGCCAGCAGTTCCATTAACTATGGCTACACCTTC
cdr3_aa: CASSSINYGYTF

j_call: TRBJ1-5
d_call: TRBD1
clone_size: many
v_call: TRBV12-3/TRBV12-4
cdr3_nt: TGTGCCAGCAGGGACAGGGGTAACAATCAGCCCCAGCATTTT
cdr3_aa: CASRDRGNNQPQHF

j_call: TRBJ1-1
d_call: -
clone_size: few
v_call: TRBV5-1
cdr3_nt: TGCGCCAGCAGCTCGACGGGGCAGACGAACACTGAAGCTTTCTTT
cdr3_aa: CASSSTGQTNTEAFF

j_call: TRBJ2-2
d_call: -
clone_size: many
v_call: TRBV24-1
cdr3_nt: TGTGCCACCCGGGGCCTTAAGGGAGGAAATGCCGGGGAGCTGTTTTTT
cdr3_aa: CATRGLKGGNAGELFF

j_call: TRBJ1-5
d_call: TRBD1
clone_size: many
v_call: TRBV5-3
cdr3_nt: TGTGCCAGAAGCCCCCCGAGGCAGGGGGATGTTAGCAATCAGCCCCAGCATTTT
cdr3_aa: CARSPPRQGDVSNQPQHF

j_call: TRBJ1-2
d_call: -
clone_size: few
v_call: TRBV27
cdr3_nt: TGTGCCAGCAGTATCACAGGGTCGAGTGGCTACACCTTC
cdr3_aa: CASSITGSSGYTF

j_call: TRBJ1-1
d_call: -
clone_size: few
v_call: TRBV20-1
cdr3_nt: TGCAGTGCTAGAGTTCCAGGGTTGAACACTGAAGCTTTCTTT
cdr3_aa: CSARVPGLNTEAFF